The 12 T cell receptor beta chains below were found in one sample sequenced in a study of cytomegalovirus exposure and HLA in healthy donors. In the PCR, 60 Vbeta and 13 Jbeta primers were used. Profiling relied on immunoSEQ multiplex PCR, and the TCRdb table lists in-frame clones only, not all of them. Here the sample spans some 120,000 clones, 65% to 80% being singletons. The sequenced material came from PBMCs. These receptors came from a man younger than 45 in good health and CMV-seronegative.

The V call is TRBV7-2, the J call TRBJ1-4; 11 bases map to TRBD1. CDR1 and CDR2 (germline): SGHTA, FQGNSA. Trimming at V came to 5 bases and at J to 8 bases, leaving 4 bases not matched to a gene. The CDR3 extends over 14 amino acids. This CDR3 is CASSKDRGREKLFF. CDR3 nucleotides: TGTGCCAGCAGCAAGGACAGGGGGCGAGAAAAACTGTTTTTT.

V usage is TRBV18 and J usage is TRBJ1-4; 8 bases line up with TRBD1. CDR1 KGHSH and CDR2 LQKENI come from the germline V gene. Germline trimming cut 3 bases from V and 12 bases from J; bases unmatched to any gene: 9. This CDR3 is built from 14 residues. CDR3 sequence reads: CASSPDRVRMELFF. CDR3 coding DNA: TGTGCCAGCTCACCGGACAGGGTGCGAATGGAACTGTTTTTT.

The gene calls are TRBV6-1 and TRBJ2-5; 8 bases align to TRBD1. The CDR3 loop spans 13 amino acids. Germline CDR1 reads MNHNS; CDR2 reads SASEGT. The junction had 9 bases not matched to a gene; V was cut back by 7 bases and J by 8 bases. The CDR3 DNA is TGTGCCAGCACCAGGGGGCGCGGGTCCACCCAGTACTTC. Amino acids: CASTRGRGSTQYF.

V usage is TRBV19 and J usage is TRBJ2-3, with 7 bases lining up with TRBD1. Unmatched junction bases numbered 8, after V lost 6 bases and J lost 2 bases. Per the germline V gene, CDR1 is LNHDA and CDR2 is SQIVND (reference sequence). The CDR3 contains 15 residues. CDR3 sequence: CASSRGTTFTDTQYF. CDR3 nucleotides: TGTGCCAGTAGCAGGGGGACAACATTCACAGATACGCAGTATTTT.

The genes are TRBV6-1 and TRBJ2-2; 7 bases match TRBD1. The CDR3 totals 15 residues. V lost 7 bases, J lost 1 base, and 6 bases stayed unmatched. The germline V gene encodes CDR1 MNHNS and CDR2 SASEGT. The chain's CDR3 is CASKTRTGNTGELFF. CDR3 bases: TGTGCCAGCAAGACCCGGACAGGGAACACCGGGGAGCTGTTTTTT.

The V and J genes are TRBV11-2 and TRBJ2-7; TRBD2 matches 8 bases. Germline CDR1 reads SGHAT; CDR2 reads FQNNGV. V trimming: 8 bases; J trimming: 2 bases; junction bases outside the gene matches: 5. The CDR3 is made up of 13 amino acids. CDR3 sequence: CASLTSGTYEQYF. The DNA of the CDR3 is TGTGCCAGCCTAACTAGCGGCACCTACGAGCAGTACTTC.

The rearrangement links TRBV5-6 to TRBJ2-6; D not certain. This CDR3 contains 15 residues. Trimming cost V 4 bases and J 0 bases, with 8 bases left between them. In germline, CDR1 is SGHDT, CDR2 YYEEEE. The CDR3 spells CASSQMSSGANVLTF. The CDR3 coding sequence is TGTGCCAGCAGCCAAATGAGCTCTGGGGCCAACGTCCTGACTTTC.

This clone was observed once. The chain couples TRBV5-8 to TRBJ2-5; D is possibly TRBD1 (5 bases). Near its end, the DNA agrees better with TRBJ2-7, so the J call may be wrong. Germline loops: CDR1 SGHTS, CDR2 YDEGEE. The CDR3 is 15 residues long. CDR3 sequence reads: CASSLGGQGSYEQYF. As DNA, the CDR3 is TGTGCCAGCAGCTTGGGAGGCCAGGGTTCCTACGAGCAGTACTTC.

A few counts support this clone. The J gene is TRBJ1-2, the V gene TRBV27; 10 nucleotides line up with TRBD1. The germline V gene has CDR1 MNHEY and CDR2 SMNVEV (reference sequence). The CDR3 sequence is 19 residues long. J lost 5 bases, V lost 5 bases, and 20 bases had no gene match. The CDR3 DNA is TGTGCCAGCAGTCCGACCGGGACAGGGGCCACTCCCTTTAGGTATGGCTACACCTTC. Encoded protein: CASSPTGTGATPFRYGYTF.

This clone was picked up a small number of times. The CDR3 here is CASSHPGVGMNTEAFF. The CDR3, as DNA: TGTGCCAGCAGCCACCCAGGGGTAGGAATGAACACTGAAGCTTTCTTT. The chain employs TRBV14 and TRBJ1-1; weak D call: TRBD1 (6 bases). This CDR3 contains 16 residues. V was pared by 3 bases and J by 0 bases, with 14 bases between. The germline V gene encodes CDR1 SGHDN and CDR2 FVKESK. The variable domain in full, completed from reference TRBV14 and TRBJ1-1, reads EAGVTQFPSHSVIEKGQTVTLRCDPISGHDNLYWYRRVMGKEIKFLLHFVKESKQDESGMPNNRFLAERTGGTYSTLKVQPAELEDSGVYFCASSHPGVGMNTEAFFGQGTRLTVV.

Here the CDR3 DNA reads TGTGCCAGCAGGTCGACAGGGTACGAGCAGTACTTC. It specifies CASRSTGYEQYF. This chain uses TRBV5-6 with TRBJ2-7, with 7 positions matching TRBD1. Germline loops: CDR1 SGHDT, CDR2 YYEEEE. The V and J ends lost 5 bases and 4 bases, in that order; junction bases with no gene match: 3. The CDR3 extends over 12 amino acids.

This clone was seen only once. This chain joins TRBV6-5 and TRBJ2-7; TRBD1 matches 8 bases. V was pared by 4 bases and J by 0 bases, with 8 bases of the junction left unmatched. Per germline, CDR1 MNHEY and CDR2 SVGAGI. CDR3 length equals 16 residues. In DNA, the CDR3 is TGTGCCAGCAGTTCACCTGCCGGGACAGGCTCCTACGAGCAGTACTTC. Translated, it gives CASSSPAGTGSYEQYF.